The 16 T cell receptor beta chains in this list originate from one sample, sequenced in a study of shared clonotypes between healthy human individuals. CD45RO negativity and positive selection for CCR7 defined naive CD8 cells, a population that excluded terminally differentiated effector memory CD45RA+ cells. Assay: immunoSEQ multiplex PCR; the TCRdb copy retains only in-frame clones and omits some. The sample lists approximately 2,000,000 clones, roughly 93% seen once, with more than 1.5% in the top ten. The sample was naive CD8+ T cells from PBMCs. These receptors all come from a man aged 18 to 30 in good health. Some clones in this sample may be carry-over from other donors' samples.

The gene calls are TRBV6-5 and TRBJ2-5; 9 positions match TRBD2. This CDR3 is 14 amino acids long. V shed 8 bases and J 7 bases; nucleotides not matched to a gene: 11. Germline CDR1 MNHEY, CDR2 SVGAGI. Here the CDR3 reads CASGGLARRGTQYF. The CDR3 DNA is TGTGCCAGCGGAGGACTAGCGAGAAGGGGGACCCAGTACTTC.

CDR3 coding DNA: TGCGCCAGCAGCCAAGCTTTCGCCGGGACCCGCAGGGGCAATGAGCAGTTCTTC. It specifies CASSQAFAGTRRGNEQFF. The chain has TRBV4-1 and TRBJ2-1, with D perhaps TRBD1 (6 bases). This CDR3 is built from 18 residues. In germline, CDR1 is MGHRA, CDR2 YSYEKL. Trimming left V 1 base short and J 6 bases short, with 22 bases between.

This CDR3 is CASSLNRGPLGTEAFF. Here the CDR3 DNA reads TGTGCCAGCAGCTTAAACAGGGGGCCCTTGGGCACTGAAGCTTTCTTT. The chain is built from TRBV7-9 and TRBJ1-1, with TRBD1 identical over 9 bases. The CDR3 is made up of 16 amino acids. The V segment lost 2 bases and the J segment 4 bases; nucleotides outside the gene matches: 8. From germline, CDR1 is SEHNR and CDR2 FQNEAQ (reference sequence). The full variable domain, in which reference TRBV7-9 and TRBJ1-1 provide the parts outside the CDR3, is DTGVSQNPRHKITKRGQNVTFRCDPISEHNRLYWYRQTLGQGPEFLTYFQNEAQLEKSRLLSDRFSAERPKGSFSTLEIQRTEQGDSAMYLCASSLNRGPLGTEAFFGQGTRLTVV.

The CDR3 here is CASSLRQSLSYEQYF. For the CDR3, the DNA is TGTGCCAGCAGCTTGAGACAGAGCCTCTCCTACGAGCAGTACTTC. The V call is TRBV13, the J call TRBJ2-7, with D tentatively TRBD1 (5 bases). Germline V gene lookup returns CDR1 PRHDT and CDR2 FYEKMQ (reference sequence). Trimming took 3 bases from V and 0 from J, leaving 12 bases between them. The CDR3 length is 15 residues.

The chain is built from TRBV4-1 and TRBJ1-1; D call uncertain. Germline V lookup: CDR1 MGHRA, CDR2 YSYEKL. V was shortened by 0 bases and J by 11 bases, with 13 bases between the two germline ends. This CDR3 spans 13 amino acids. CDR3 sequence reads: CASSQELWVGAFF. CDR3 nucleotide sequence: TGCGCCAGCAGCCAAGAATTGTGGGTCGGGGCTTTCTTT.

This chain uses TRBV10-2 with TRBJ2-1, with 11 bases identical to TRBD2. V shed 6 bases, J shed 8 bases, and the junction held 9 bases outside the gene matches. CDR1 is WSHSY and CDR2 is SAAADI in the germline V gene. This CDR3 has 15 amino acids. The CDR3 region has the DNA TGCGCCAGCAGGGAACCGGGACTAGCGGCTTATGAGCAGTTCTTC. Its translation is CASREPGLAAYEQFF.

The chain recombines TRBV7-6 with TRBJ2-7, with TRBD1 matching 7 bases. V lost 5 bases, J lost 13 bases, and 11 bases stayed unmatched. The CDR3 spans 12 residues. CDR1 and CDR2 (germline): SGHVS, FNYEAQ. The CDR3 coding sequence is TGTGCCAGCAGCGGGCGACAGGGCCCACCTTACTTC. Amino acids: CASSGRQGPPYF.

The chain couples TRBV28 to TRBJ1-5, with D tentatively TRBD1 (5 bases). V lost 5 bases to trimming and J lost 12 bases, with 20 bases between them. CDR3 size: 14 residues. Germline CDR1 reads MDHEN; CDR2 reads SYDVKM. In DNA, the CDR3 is TGTGCCAGCAGTCCCCCCGGGACCGTTGGTCACCAGCATTTT. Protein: CASSPPGTVGHQHF.

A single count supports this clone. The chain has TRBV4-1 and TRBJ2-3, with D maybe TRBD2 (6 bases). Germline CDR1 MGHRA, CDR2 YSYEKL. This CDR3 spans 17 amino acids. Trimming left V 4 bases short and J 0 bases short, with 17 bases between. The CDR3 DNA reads TGCGCCAGCAGCCCCGGACGTGGTAGCGGAAGCACAGATACGCAGTATTTT. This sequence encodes CASSPGRGSGSTDTQYF.

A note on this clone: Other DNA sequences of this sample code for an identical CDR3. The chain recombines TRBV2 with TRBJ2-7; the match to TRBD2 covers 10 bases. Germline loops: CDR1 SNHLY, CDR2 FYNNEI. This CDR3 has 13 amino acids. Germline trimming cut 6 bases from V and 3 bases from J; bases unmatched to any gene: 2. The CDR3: CASRLAGRYEQYF. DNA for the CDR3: TGTGCCAGCAGACTAGCGGGACGCTACGAGCAGTACTTC.

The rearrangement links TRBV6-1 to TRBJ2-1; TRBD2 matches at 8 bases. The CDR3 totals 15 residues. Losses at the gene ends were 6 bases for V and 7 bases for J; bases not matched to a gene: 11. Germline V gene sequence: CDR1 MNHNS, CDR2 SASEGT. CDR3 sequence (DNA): TGTGCCAGCAGAGAGCCTAGACTAGCGTTAAATGAGCAGTTCTTC. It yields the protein CASREPRLALNEQFF.

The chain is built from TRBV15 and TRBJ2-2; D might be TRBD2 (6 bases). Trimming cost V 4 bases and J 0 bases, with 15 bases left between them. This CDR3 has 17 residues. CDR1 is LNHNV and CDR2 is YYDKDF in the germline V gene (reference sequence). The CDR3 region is CATSKDRGTANTGELFF. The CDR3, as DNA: TGTGCCACCAGCAAGGACCGCGGGACTGCGAACACCGGGGAGCTGTTTTTT.

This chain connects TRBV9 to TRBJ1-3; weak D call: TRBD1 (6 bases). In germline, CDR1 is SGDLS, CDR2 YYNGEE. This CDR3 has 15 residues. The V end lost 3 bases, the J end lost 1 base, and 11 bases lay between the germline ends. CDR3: CASSAAGASGNTIYF. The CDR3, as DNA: TGTGCCAGCAGCGCGGCAGGGGCTTCTGGAAACACCATATATTTT.

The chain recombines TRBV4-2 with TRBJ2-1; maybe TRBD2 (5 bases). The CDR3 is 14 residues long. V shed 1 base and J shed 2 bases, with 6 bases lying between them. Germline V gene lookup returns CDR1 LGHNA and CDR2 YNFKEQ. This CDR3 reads CASSQGGAYNEQFF. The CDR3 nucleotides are TGTGCCAGCAGCCAAGGGGGAGCCTACAATGAGCAGTTCTTC.

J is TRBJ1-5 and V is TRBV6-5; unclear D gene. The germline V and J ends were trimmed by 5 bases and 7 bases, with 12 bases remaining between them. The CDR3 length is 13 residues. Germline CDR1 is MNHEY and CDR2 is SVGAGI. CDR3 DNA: TGTGCCAGCAGTCTTAGGGTGCTCCAGCCCCAGCATTTT. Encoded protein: CASSLRVLQPQHF.

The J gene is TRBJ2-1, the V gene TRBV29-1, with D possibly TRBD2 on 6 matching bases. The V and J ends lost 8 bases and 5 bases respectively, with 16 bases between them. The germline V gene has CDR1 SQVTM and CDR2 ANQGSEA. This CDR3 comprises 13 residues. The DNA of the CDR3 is TGCAGCTCTGGGGGGAGATCCCACAATGAGCAGTTCTTC. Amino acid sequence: CSSGGRSHNEQFF.